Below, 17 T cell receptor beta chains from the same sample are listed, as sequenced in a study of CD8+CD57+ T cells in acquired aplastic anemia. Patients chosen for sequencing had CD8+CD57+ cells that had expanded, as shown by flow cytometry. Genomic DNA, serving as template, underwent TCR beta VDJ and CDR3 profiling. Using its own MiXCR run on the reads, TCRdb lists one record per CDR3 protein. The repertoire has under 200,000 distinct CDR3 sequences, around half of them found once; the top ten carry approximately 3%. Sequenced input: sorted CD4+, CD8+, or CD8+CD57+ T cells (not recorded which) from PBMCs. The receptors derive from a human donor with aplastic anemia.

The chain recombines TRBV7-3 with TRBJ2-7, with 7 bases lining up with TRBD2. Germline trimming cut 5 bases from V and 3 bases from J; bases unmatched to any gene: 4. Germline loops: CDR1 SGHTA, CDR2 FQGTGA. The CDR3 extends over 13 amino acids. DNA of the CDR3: TGTGCCAGCAGCCCCGGGGGGAGCTACGAGCAGTACTTC. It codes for CASSPGGSYEQYF.

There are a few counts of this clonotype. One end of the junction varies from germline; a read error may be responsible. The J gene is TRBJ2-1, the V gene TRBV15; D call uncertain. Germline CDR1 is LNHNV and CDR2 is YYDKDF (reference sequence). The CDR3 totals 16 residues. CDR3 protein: CATSGEALSSYNEQFF. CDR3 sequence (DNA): TGTGCCACCAGCGGAGAGGCATTGAGCTCCTACAATGAGCAGTTCTTC.

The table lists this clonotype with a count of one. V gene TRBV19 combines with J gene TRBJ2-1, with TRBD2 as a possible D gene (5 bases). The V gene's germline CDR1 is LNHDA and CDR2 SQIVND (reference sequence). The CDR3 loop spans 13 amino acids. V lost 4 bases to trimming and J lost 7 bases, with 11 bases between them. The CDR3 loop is CASSSREYNEQFF. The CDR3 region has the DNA TGTGCCAGTAGTAGCCGGGAATATAATGAGCAGTTCTTC.

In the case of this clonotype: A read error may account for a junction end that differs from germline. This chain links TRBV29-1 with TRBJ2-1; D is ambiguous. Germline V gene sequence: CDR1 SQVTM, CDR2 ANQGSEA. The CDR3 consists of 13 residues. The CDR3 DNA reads TGCAGCGTTGAAGGGACCGGCTACGATGAGCAGTTCTTC. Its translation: CSVEGTGYDEQFF.

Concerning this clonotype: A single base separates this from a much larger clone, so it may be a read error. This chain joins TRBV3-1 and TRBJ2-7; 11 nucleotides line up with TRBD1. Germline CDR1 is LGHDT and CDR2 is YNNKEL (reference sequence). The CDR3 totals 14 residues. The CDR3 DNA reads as TGTGCCAGCACGAGGACAGGGGGCCAGTACGAGCAGCACTTC. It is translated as CASTRTGGQYEQHF.

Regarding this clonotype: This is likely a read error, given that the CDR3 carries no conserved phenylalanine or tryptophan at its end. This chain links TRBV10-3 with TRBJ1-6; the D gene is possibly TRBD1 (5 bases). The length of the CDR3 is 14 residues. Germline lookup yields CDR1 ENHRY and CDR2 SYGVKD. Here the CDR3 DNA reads TGTGCCATCTCGGCGGGACTGAACAATTTACCCCTCCACCTT. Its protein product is CAISAGLNNLPLHL.

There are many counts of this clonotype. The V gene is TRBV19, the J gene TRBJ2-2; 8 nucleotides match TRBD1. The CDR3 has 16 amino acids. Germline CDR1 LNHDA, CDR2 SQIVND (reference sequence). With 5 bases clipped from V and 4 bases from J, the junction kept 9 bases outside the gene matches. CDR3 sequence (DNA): TGTGCCAGTAGTCCCAGGACAGGGACGGGCACCGGGGAGCTGTTTTTT. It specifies CASSPRTGTGTGELFF.

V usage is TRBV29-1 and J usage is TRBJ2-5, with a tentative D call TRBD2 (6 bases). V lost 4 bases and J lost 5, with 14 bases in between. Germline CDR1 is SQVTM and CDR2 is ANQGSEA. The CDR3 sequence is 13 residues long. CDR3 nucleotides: TGCAGCGTTGCGGCGGCAGGGAGGGAGACCCAGTACTTC. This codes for CSVAAAGRETQYF.

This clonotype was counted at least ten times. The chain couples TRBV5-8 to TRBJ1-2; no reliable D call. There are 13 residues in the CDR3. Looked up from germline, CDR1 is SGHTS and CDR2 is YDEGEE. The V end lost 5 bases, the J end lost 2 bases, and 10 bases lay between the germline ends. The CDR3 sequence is CASRQWQNYGYTF. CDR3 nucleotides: TGTGCCAGCAGACAGTGGCAGAACTATGGCTACACCTTC.

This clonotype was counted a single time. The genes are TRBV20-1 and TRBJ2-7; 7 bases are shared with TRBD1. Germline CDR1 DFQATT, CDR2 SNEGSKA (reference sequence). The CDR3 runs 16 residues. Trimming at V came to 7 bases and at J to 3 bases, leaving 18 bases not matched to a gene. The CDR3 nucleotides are TGCAGTGTCCCGCCTCGAACGGGACAGAACTTCTACGAGCAGTACTTC. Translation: CSVPPRTGQNFYEQYF.

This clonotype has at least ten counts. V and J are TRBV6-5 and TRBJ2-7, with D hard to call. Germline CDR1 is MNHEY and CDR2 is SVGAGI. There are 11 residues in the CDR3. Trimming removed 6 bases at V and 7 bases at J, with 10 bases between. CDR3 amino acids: CASSPSREQYF. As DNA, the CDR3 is TGTGCCAGCAGCCCCTCGAGGGAGCAGTACTTC.

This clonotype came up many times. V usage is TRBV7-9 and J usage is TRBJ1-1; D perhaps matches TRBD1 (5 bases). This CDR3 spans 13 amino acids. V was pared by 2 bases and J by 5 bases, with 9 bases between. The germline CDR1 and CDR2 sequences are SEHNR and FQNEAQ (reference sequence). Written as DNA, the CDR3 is TGTGCCAGCAGCTTAACAGGAGAAACTGAAGCTTTCTTT. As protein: CASSLTGETEAFF.

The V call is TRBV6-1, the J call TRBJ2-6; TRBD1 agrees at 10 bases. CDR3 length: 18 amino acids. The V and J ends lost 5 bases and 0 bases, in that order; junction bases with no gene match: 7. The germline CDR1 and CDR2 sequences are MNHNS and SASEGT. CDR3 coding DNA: TGTGCCAGCAGTCGGCCCGGGACAGGGGTCTCTGGGGCCAACGTCCTGACTTTC. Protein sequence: CASSRPGTGVSGANVLTF.

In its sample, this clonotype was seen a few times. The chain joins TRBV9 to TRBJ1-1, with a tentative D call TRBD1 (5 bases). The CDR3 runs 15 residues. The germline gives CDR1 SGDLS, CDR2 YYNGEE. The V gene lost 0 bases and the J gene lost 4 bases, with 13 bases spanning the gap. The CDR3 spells CASSVAPGTGTEAFF. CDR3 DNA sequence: TGTGCCAGCAGCGTAGCCCCGGGGACGGGCACTGAAGCTTTCTTT. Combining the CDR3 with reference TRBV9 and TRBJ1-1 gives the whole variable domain DSGVTQTPKHLITATGQRVTLRCSPRSGDLSVYWYQQSLDQGLQFLIQYYNGEERAKGNILERFSAQQFPDLHSELNLSSLELGDSALYFCASSVAPGTGTEAFFGQGTRLTVV.

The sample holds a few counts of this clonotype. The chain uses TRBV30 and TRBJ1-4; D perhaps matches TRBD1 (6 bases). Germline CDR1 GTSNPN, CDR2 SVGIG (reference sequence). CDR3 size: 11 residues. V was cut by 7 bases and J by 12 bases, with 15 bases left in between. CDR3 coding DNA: TGTGCCTTATTACAGGGTTTCCAACTGTTTTTT. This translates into CALLQGFQLFF.

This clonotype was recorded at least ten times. The chain's CDR3 is CASKSDETKAFF. As DNA, the CDR3 is TGTGCCAGCAAATCAGACGAAACCAAAGCTTTCTTT. The J gene is TRBJ1-1, the V gene TRBV6-4, with unresolved D. The CDR3 spans 12 residues. The V end lost 7 bases, the J end lost 9 bases, and 15 bases lay between the germline ends. Germline assignment: CDR1 MRHNA and CDR2 SNTAGT.

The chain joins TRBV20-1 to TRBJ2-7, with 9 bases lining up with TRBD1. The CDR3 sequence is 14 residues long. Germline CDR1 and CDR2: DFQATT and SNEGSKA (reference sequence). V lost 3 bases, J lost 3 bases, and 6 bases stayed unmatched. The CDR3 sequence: CSARAGTGFYEQYF. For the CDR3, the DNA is TGCAGTGCTAGGGCCGGGACAGGGTTCTACGAGCAGTACTTC.